In this sample, the clone carrying this TCR beta chain turned up a few times. What it recognizes is unknown. The sample originates from a study of cytomegalovirus exposure and HLA in healthy donors. Study conclusions and caveats: Apart from CMV serostatus, no immune exposure information was available. In an earlier analysis, most TCR beta V segments were productive about 87% or about 30% of the time. It was reported in a later analysis that an Asian-associated ancestry cluster showed fewer N-insertions than the roughly 710-donor mean.

Trimming stripped 6 bases from V and 12 bases from J, with 21 bases between. In germline, CDR1 is SNHLY, CDR2 FYNNEI. The CDR3 loop spans 14 amino acids. The PCR ran on 60 Vbeta and 13 Jbeta primers. Data came from immunoSEQ multiplex PCR; TCRdb stores just in-frame clones and leaves some out. The table lists roughly 110,000 clones, about 70% of them singletons. The sample comprised PBMCs. The receptor's source is a female donor in good health and CMV-seronegative. V gene TRBV2 combines with J gene TRBJ2-1; the D gene is possibly TRBD1 (7 bases). DNA for the CDR3: TGTGCCAGCAGCCTGGAGGGACAGTCGCGCGGGCAGTTCTTC. Its protein product is CASSLEGQSRGQFF. Supplemented by reference TRBV2 and TRBJ2-1, the full variable domain reads EPEVTQTPSHQVTQMGQEVILRCVPISNHLYFYWYRQILGQKVEFLVSFYNNEISEKSEIFDDQFSVERPDGSNFTLKIRSTKLEDSAMYFCASSLEGQSRGQFFGPGTRLTVL.